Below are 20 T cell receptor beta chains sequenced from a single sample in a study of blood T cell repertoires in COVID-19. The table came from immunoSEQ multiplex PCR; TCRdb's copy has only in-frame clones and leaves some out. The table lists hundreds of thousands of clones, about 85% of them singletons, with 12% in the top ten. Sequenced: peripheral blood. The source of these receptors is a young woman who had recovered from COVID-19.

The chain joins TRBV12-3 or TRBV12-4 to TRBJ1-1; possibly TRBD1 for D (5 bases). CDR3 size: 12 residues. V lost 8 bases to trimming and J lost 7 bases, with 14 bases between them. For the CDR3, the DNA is TGTGCCAGCGAAGCCGGGGGTGGTGAAGCTTTCTTT. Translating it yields CASEAGGGEAFF.

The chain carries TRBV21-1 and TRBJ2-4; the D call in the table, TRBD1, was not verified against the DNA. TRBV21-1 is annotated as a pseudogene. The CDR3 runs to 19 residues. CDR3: CASSKNVTYRYRAKNIQYF. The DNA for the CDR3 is TGTGCCAGCAGCAAAAACGTGACATATCGGTACCGTGCCAAAAACATTCAGTACTTC.

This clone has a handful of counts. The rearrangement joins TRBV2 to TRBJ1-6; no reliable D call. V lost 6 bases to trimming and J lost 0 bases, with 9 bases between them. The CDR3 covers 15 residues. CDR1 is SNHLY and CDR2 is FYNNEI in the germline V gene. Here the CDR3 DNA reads TGTGCCAGCAGGGGAGCGGGCTCCTATAATTCACCCCTCCACTTT. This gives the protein CASRGAGSYNSPLHF.

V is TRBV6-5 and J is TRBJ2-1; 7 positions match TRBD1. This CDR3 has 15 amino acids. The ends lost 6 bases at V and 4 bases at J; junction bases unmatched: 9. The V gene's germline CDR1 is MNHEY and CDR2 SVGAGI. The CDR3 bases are TGTGCCAGCAGGCCTGACAGGGCCCCTTACAATGAGCAGTTCTTC. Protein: CASRPDRAPYNEQFF.

The CDR3 region is CASSVRDREALSNQPQHF. CDR3 bases: TGTGCCAGCAGTGTAAGGGACAGAGAAGCCCTTAGCAATCAGCCCCAGCATTTT. The rearrangement uses TRBV2 and TRBJ1-5; 7 positions agree with TRBD1. Germline assignment: CDR1 SNHLY and CDR2 FYNNEI. Trimming cost V 4 bases and J 0 bases; bases outside gene matches: 12. This CDR3 is 18 amino acids long.

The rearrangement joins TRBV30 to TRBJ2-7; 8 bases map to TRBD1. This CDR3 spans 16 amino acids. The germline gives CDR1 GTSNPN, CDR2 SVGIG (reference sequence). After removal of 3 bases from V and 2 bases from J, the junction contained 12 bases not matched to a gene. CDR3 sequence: CAWRGSGGALPYEQYF. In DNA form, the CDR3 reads TGTGCCTGGAGGGGCTCAGGGGGCGCCTTGCCCTACGAGCAGTACTTC.

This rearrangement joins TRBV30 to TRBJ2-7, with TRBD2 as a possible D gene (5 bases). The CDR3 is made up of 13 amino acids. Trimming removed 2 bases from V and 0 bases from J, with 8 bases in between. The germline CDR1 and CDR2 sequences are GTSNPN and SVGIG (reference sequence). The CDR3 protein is CAWSFGVSYEQYF. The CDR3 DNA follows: TGTGCCTGGAGTTTCGGGGTCTCCTACGAGCAGTACTTC.

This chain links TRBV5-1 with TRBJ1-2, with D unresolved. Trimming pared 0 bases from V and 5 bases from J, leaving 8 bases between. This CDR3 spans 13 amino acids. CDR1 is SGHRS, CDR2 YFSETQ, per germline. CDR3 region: CASSLEGEYGYTF. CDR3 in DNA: TGCGCCAGCAGCTTGGAGGGAGAGTATGGCTACACCTTC.

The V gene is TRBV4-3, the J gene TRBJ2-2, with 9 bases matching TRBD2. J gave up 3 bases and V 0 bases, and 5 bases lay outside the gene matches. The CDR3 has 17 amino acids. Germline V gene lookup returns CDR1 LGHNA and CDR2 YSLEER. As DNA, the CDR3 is TGCGCCAGCAGCCAAGATCCAGCGGGAGGCGACACCGGGGAGCTGTTTTTT. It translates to CASSQDPAGGDTGELFF.

CDR3 coding DNA: TGCGCCAGCAGCCAAGTTGGGGTTAGGGGACTTGTAAGGAACACCGGGGAGCTGTTTTTT. Translation: CASSQVGVRGLVRNTGELFF. The V call is TRBV4-1, the J call TRBJ2-2, with a tentative D call TRBD2 (6 bases). V was pared by 1 base and J by 1 base, with 22 bases between. CDR3 size: 20 residues. Germline V CDR1 and CDR2: MGHRA, YSYEKL.

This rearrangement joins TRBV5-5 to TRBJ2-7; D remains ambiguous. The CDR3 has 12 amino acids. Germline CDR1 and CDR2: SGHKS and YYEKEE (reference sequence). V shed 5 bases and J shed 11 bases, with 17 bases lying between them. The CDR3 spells CASSSDYKLEYF. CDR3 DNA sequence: TGTGCCAGCAGTTCTGATTATAAACTGGAGTACTTC. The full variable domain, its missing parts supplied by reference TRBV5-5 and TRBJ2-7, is DAGVTQSPTHLIKTRGQQVTLRCSPISGHKSVSWYQQVLGQGPQFIFQYYEKEERGRGNFPDRFSARQFPNYSSELNVNALLLGDSALYLCASSSDYKLEYFGPGTRLTVT.

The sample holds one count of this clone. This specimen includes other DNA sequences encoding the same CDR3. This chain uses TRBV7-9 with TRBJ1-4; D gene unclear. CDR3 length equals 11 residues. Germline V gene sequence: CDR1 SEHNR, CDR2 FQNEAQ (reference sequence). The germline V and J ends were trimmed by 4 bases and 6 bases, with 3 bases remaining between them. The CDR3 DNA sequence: TGTGCCAGCAGCTCGGATGAAAAACTGTTTTTT. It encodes CASSSDEKLFF. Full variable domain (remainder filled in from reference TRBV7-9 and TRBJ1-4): DTGVSQNPRHKITKRGQNVTFRCDPISEHNRLYWYRQTLGQGPEFLTYFQNEAQLEKSRLLSDRFSAERPKGSFSTLEIQRTEQGDSAMYLCASSSDEKLFFGSGTQLSVL.

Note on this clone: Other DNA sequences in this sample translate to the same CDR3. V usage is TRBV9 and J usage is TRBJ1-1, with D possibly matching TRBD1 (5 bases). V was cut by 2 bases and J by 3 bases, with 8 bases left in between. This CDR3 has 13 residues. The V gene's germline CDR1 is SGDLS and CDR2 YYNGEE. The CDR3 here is CASSVQGHTEAFF. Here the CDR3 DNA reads TGTGCCAGCAGCGTCCAGGGCCACACTGAAGCTTTCTTT.

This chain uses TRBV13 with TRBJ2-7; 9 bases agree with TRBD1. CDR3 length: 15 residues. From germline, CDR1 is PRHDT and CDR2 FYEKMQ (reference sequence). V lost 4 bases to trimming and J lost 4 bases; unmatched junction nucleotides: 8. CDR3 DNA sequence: TGTGCCAGCAGCTCCGGGACAGGGAGTGGATACGAGCAGTACTTC. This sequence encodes CASSSGTGSGYEQYF.

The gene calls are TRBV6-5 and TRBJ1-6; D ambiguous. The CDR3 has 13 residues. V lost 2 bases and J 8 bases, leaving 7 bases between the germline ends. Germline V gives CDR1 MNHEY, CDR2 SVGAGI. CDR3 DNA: TGTGCCAGCAGTTACACTCCGGATTCACCCCTCCACTTT. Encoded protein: CASSYTPDSPLHF.

The CDR3 sequence is CSAQSPDAPGYGYTF. DNA of the CDR3: TGCAGCGCCCAGAGCCCCGACGCACCGGGCTATGGCTACACCTTC. This chain connects TRBV29-1 to TRBJ1-2; D unclear. CDR3 size: 15 residues. CDR1 is SQVTM and CDR2 is ANQGSEA in the germline V gene. Trimming took off 7 bases at V and 4 bases at J, with 22 bases between the two ends.

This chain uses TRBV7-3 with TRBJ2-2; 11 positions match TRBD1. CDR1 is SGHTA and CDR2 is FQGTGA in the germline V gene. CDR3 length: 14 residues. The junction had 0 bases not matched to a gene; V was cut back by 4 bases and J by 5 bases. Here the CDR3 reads CASSWDRGTGELFF. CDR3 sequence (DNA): TGTGCCAGCAGCTGGGACAGGGGGACCGGGGAGCTGTTTTTT.

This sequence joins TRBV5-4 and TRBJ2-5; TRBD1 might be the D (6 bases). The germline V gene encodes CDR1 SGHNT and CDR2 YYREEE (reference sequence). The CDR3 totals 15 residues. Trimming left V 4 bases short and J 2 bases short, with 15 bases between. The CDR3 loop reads CASSPGTPNQETQYF. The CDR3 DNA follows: TGTGCCAGCAGCCCCGGGACACCGAATCAAGAGACCCAGTACTTC.

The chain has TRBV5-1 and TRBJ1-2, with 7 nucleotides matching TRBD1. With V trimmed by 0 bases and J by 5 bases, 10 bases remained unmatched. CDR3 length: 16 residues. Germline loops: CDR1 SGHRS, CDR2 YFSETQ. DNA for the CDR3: TGCGCCAGCAGCTTGGGCGGACAGGAAATAACTTATGGCTACACCTTC. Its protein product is CASSLGGQEITYGYTF.

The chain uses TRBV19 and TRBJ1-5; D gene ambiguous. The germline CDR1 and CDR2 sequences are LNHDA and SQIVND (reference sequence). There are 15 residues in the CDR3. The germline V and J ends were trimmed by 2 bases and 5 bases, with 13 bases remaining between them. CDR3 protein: CASSISGPADQPQHF. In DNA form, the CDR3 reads TGTGCCAGTAGTATAAGCGGACCTGCCGATCAGCCCCAGCATTTT.